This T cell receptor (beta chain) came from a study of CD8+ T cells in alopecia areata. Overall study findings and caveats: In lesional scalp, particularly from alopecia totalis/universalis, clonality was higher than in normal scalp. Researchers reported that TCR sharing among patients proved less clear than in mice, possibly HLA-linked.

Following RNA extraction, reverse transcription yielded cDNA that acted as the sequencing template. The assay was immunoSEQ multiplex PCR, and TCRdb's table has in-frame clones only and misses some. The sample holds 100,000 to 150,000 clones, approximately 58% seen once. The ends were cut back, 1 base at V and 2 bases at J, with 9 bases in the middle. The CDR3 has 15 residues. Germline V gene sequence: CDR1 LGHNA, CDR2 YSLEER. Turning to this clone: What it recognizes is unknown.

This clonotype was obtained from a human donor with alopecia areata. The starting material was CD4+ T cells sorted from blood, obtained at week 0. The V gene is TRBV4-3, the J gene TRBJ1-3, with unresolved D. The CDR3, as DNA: TGCGCCAGCAGCCAAGTAGCGACGCCTGGAAACACCATATATTTT. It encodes CASSQVATPGNTIYF.